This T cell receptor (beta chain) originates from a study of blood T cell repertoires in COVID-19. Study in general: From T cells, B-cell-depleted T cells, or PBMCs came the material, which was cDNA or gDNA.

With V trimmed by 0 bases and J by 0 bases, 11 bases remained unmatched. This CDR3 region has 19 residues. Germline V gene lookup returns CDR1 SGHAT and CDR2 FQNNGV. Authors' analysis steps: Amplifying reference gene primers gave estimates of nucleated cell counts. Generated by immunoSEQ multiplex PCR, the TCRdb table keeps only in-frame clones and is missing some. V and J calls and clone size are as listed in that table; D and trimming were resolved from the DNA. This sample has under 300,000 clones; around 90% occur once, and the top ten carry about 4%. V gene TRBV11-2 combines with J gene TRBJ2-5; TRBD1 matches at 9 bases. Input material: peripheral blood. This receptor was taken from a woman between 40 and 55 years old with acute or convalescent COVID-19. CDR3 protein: CASSLDRKQGAGDQETQYF. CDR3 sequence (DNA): TGTGCCAGCAGCTTAGATAGGAAACAGGGGGCGGGGGACCAAGAGACCCAGTACTTC. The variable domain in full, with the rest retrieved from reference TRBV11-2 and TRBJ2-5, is EAGVAQSPRYKIIEKRQSVAFWCNPISGHATLYWYQQILGQGPKLLIQFQNNGVVDDSQLPKDRFSAERLKGVDSTLKIQPAKLEDSAVYLCASSLDRKQGAGDQETQYFGPGTRLLVL.